This T cell receptor beta chain emerged from a study of human T cells and chemical hapten exposure. MiXCR, applied by TCRdb to the RACE reads, yields one record per CDR3 protein. The table lists fewer than 300,000 distinct CDR3 sequences, approximately 7.5% of them singletons. To note about this clonotype: Antigen unknown.

Time point meaning: pre-sensitization, week 0. Treatment indicated: therapeutic diphenylcyclopropenone sensitization with weekly scalp DPC. Germline CDR1 and CDR2: MNHEY and SVGAGI. Trimming cost V 6 bases and J 5 bases, with 10 bases left between them. This CDR3 has 12 amino acids. Study-level points and caveats: TCRs whose frequency exceeded 1 in 1000 remained the same following DPC sensitization. Donors had alopecia, so their immune response may differ from healthy people's. Large CDR3 similarity clusters arose significantly more often from expanded TCRs than from controls.

The clonotype originates from a man aged 18 to 30 with alopecia areata. Some clones in this sample may be carry-over from other donors' samples. The gene calls are TRBV6-5 and TRBJ2-5, with no clear D. Sequences were derived from whole blood, sampled in connection with sensitization to the hapten diphenylcyclopropenone (DPC). CDR3 amino acids: CASRETEETQYF. CDR3 coding DNA: TGTGCCAGCAGGGAGACGGAGGAGACCCAGTACTTC.